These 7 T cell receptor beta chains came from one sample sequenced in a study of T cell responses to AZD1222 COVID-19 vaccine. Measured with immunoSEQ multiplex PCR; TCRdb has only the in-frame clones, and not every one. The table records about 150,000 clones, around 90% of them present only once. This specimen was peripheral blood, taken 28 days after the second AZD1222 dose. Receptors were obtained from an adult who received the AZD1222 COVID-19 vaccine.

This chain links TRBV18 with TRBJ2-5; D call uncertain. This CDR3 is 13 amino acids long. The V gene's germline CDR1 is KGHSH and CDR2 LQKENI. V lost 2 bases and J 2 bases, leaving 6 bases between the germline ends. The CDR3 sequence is CASSPSPQETQYF. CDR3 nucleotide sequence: TGTGCCAGCTCACCAAGTCCTCAAGAGACCCAGTACTTC.

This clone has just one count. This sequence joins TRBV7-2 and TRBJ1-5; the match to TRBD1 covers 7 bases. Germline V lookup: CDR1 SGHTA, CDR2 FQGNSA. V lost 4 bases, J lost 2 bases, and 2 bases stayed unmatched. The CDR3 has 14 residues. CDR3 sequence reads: CASSSTGGNQPQHF. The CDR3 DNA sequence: TGTGCCAGCAGCTCCACAGGGGGCAATCAGCCCCAGCATTTT. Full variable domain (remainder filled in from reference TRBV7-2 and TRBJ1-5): GAGVSQSPSNKVTEKGKDVELRCDPISGHTALYWYRQSLGQGLEFLIYFQGNSAPDKSGLPSDRFSAERTGGSVSTLTIQRTQQEDSAVYLCASSSTGGNQPQHFGDGTRLSIL.

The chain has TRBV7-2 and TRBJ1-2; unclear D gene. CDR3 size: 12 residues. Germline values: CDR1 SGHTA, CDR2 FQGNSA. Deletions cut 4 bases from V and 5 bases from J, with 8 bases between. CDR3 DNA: TGTGCCAGCAGCTCCATTGGGTATGGCTACACCTTC. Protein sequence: CASSSIGYGYTF. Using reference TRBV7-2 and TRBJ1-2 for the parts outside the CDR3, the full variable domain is GAGVSQSPSNKVTEKGKDVELRCDPISGHTALYWYRQSLGQGLEFLIYFQGNSAPDKSGLPSDRFSAERTGGSVSTLTIQRTQQEDSAVYLCASSSIGYGYTFGSGTRLTVV.

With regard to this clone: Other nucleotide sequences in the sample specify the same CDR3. The DNA of the CDR3 is TGTGCCAGTAGTATTGGTAATTCACCCCTCCACTTT. As protein: CASSIGNSPLHF. The rearrangement joins TRBV19 to TRBJ1-6; D is ambiguous. Germline lookup yields CDR1 LNHDA and CDR2 SQIVND (reference sequence). Between the trimmed V and J ends, which lost 3 bases and 6 bases, there was a span of 3 bases. The CDR3 spans 12 residues.

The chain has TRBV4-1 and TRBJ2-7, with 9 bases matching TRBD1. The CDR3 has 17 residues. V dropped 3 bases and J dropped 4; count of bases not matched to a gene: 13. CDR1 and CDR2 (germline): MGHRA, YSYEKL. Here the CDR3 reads CASSQDQGGTGMYEQYF. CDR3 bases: TGCGCCAGCAGCCAGGACCAGGGGGGGACAGGGATGTACGAGCAGTACTTC.

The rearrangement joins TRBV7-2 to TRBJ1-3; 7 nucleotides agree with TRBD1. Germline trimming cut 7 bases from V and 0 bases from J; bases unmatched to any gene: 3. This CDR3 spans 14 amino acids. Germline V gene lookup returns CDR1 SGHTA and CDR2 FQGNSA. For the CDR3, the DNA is TGTGCCAGCACCCGGGACAGCTCTGGAAACACCATATATTTT. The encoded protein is CASTRDSSGNTIYF.

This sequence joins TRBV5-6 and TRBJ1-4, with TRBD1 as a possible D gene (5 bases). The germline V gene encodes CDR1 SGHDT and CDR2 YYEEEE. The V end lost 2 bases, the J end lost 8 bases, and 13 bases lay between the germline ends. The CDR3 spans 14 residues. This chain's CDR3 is CASSFRRGWEKLFF. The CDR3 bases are TGTGCCAGCAGCTTCAGGAGGGGTTGGGAAAAACTGTTTTTT.